This T cell receptor beta chain was captured in a study of blood T cell repertoires in COVID-19. Clones were read by immunoSEQ multiplex PCR, and TCRdb kept only the in-frame ones, dropping some. The table records 240,000 or so clones, 70% to 90% of them present only once. Trimming took 1 base from V and 6 from J; bases not matched to a gene: 6. This CDR3 is built from 15 residues. Germline lookup yields CDR1 LGHNA and CDR2 YSLEER. What was sequenced was peripheral blood. This sequence originates from a woman in her 70s with active or convalescent COVID-19. The chain couples TRBV4-3 to TRBJ1-2; 9 bases align to TRBD1. The CDR3 protein is CASSQGTGVLDGYTF. The CDR3 region has the DNA TGCGCCAGCAGCCAAGGGACAGGGGTGCTTGATGGCTACACCTTC.